The rows below give T cell receptor beta chains drawn from one sample of a study of cytomegalovirus exposure and HLA in healthy donors. Repertoires were generated with immunoSEQ multiplex PCR, while TCRdb's copy carries only in-frame clones and drops some. The repertoire has some 160,000 clones, 70% to 90% of them found once; the top ten carry around 1.8%. The sequenced material came from PBMCs. The source is a woman aged 18-35 years in good health and CMV-seronegative. Each CDR3 is given with its conserved first and last residue. The D gene is left open where the match is weak. Clone size is not always given. Where it is, it says once, few, many or a class for expanded clones.

D gene	CDR3 length	V gene	J gene	clone size	CDR3 DNA	CDR3 protein
.	12	TRBV28	TRBJ2-7	.	TGTGCCAGCAGTTTAGACAGATACGAGCAGTACTTC	CASSLDRYEQYF
.	14	TRBV5-1	TRBJ2-1	few	TGCGCCAGCAGCCCCCCAAGCGCCCAGAATGAGCAGTTCTTC	CASSPPSAQNEQFF
.	14	TRBV2	TRBJ1-1	.	TGTGCCAGCAAGAGCACCTATCAGAACACTGAAGCTTTCTTT	CASKSTYQNTEAFF
.	16	TRBV6-1	TRBJ1-1	few	TGTGCCAGCAGTGAAATCTGGGCCCCAATGAACACTGAAGCTTTCTTT	CASSEIWAPMNTEAFF
TRBD1	15	TRBV28	TRBJ2-5	.	TGTGCCAGCAGTTTATACGGGACAGGGCAAGAGACCCAGTACTTC	CASSLYGTGQETQYF
.	13	TRBV29-1	TRBJ1-1	.	TGCAGCGTCCGGGGGGGGCGGCACACTGAAGCTTTCTTT	CSVRGGRHTEAFF
.	16	TRBV28	TRBJ2-7	.	TGTGCCAGCAGCCGTGGGGGGACAGCCAAGGGCCACGAGCAGTACTTC	CASSRGGTAKGHEQYF
.	13	TRBV23-1	TRBJ1-1	.	TGCGCCAGCAACCGGGACCGTCCCCCCAGGGGTTTCTTT	CASNRDRPPRGFF
.	14	TRBV28	TRBJ2-7	few	TGTGCCACCTCCCAGGGGGGCAGGACCTACGAGCAGTACTTC	CATSQGGRTYEQYF
.	14	TRBV19	TRBJ2-3	.	TGTGCCAGTAGGGTAGCGGCCGCACATGATACGCAGTATTTT	CASRVAAAHDTQYF
.	12	TRBV18	TRBJ2-1	once	TGTGCCAGCTCACAAAAGGGAGGTGAGCAGTTCTTC	CASSQKGGEQFF
TRBD2	13	TRBV9	TRBJ2-3	once	TGTGCCAGCAGCGCCGGGGGGGCAGATACGCAGTATTTT	CASSAGGADTQYF
.	11	TRBV30	TRBJ2-2	.	TGTGCCTGGAGTGGGGCGGGGGAGCTGTTTTTT	CAWSGAGELFF
.	13	TRBV2	TRBJ1-1	few	TGTGCCAGCAGTCCCCCGGCAGGAGGTGAAGCTTTCTTT	CASSPPAGGEAFF
.	14	TRBV7-7	TRBJ2-5	.	TGTGCTAGCAGCTACCAGGTGGGCGCGGAGACCCAGTACTTC	CASSYQVGAETQYF
.	18	TRBV4-1	TRBJ2-5	once	TGCGCCAGCAGCCAAGGGGGGCGGGCCCGCGAGTACCAAGAGACCCAGTACTTC	CASSQGGRAREYQETQYF
TRBD1	15	TRBV5-4	TRBJ2-7	.	TGTGCCAGCGGCGTGACAGGGGCGCCAACCTACGAGCAGTACTTC	CASGVTGAPTYEQYF
.	16	TRBV7-9	TRBJ1-3	once	TGTGCCAGCAGCTCCGACCCCCGGGGTTCTGGAAACACCATATATTTT	CASSSDPRGSGNTIYF
.	13	TRBV10-2	TRBJ1-1	.	TGCGCCAGCAGTGAGGAGGGTTCCGCTGAAGCTTTCTTT	CASSEEGSAEAFF
TRBD2	16	TRBV2	TRBJ2-1	.	TGTGCCAGCAGTGAAATAGCGGGAGGCGAGGACAATGAGCAGTTCTTC	CASSEIAGGEDNEQFF
.	16	TRBV7-2	TRBJ2-3	.	TGTGCCAGCAGCCCTGCCGTCGGCGGGATGGGTGATACGCAGTATTTT	CASSPAVGGMGDTQYF
.	14	TRBV7-9	TRBJ1-1	.	TGTGCCAGCAGCTTAGAGGAGCTGAACACTGAAGCTTTCTTT	CASSLEELNTEAFF
.	15	TRBV11-1	TRBJ2-4	.	TGTGCCAGCAGCCATCAACTGGGCCCCAAAAACATTCAGTACTTC	CASSHQLGPKNIQYF
.	14	TRBV18	TRBJ2-1	.	TGTGCCAGCTCAGCTAGCCGCCCCTACAATGAGCAGTTCTTC	CASSASRPYNEQFF
.	11	TRBV6-5	TRBJ2-2	.	TGTGCCAGCAAGGGGGCCGGGGAGCTGTTTTTT	CASKGAGELFF
TRBD1	14	TRBV7-9	TRBJ2-7	.	TGTTCCAGCCTTACGGACAGGGGGCAGTTAAAGCAGTACTTC	CSSLTDRGQLKQYF
.	15	TRBV2	TRBJ1-2	.	TGTGCCAGCAGTGGATCTGGCGGCGTGGCCTATGGCTACACCTTC	CASSGSGGVAYGYTF
.	15	TRBV6-1	TRBJ1-3	once	TGTGCCAGCAGTGGGCGACAGTTTATTGGAAACACCATATATTTT	CASSGRQFIGNTIYF
TRBD2	15	TRBV7-3	TRBJ2-1	once	TGTGCCAGCAGCTTACTAGCGGGATCTTACAATGAGCAGTTCTTC	CASSLLAGSYNEQFF
.	14	TRBV27	TRBJ1-2	.	TGTGCCAGCAGTTTAGGGGTAGGGGCCTATGGCTACACCTTC	CASSLGVGAYGYTF
TRBD1	14	TRBV5-8	TRBJ2-5	.	TGTGCCAGCAGACCCCGGGACAGGCAAGAGACCCAGTACTTC	CASRPRDRQETQYF
.	13	TRBV27	TRBJ1-1	.	TGTGCCAGCGGACCAGGGGTTAACACTGAAGCTTTCTTT	CASGPGVNTEAFF
TRBD1	13	TRBV6-5	TRBJ1-5	.	TGTGCCAGCAGCCCTCAGACAGGGAGGCCCCAGCATTTT	CASSPQTGRPQHF
TRBD1	14	TRBV18	TRBJ1-1	once	TGTGCCAGCTCACCACAGGGGGCCGAGACTGAAGCTTTCTTT	CASSPQGAETEAFF
.	13	TRBV6-5	TRBJ1-2	.	TGTGCCAGCAGTTACGGGGGCGCAGGTGGCTACACCTTC	CASSYGGAGGYTF
.	12	TRBV5-1	TRBJ1-1	.	TGCGCCAGCAGCTTGCTTTCCGGGGAAGCTTTCTTT	CASSLLSGEAFF
.	14	TRBV7-9	TRBJ1-1	.	TGTGCCAGCAGCTTAGCGCTAATCGGGGGAGAAGCTTTCTTT	CASSLALIGGEAFF
.	13	TRBV28	TRBJ1-2	.	TGTGCCAGCAGTTTACGAGGGAACTATGGCTACACCTTC	CASSLRGNYGYTF
TRBD1	17	TRBV27	TRBJ1-1	.	TGTGCCAGCACCTTAATAAGACAGGGGGTTATGTGGACTGAAGCTTTCTTT	CASTLIRQGVMWTEAFF
TRBD1	15	TRBV5-4	TRBJ1-2	.	TGTGCCAGCAGCTTGAGGGGACAGGTTCGGCATGGCTACACCTTC	CASSLRGQVRHGYTF
.	14	TRBV5-1	TRBJ2-1	.	TGCGCCAGCAGTTGGGGGGGCTCGGTAGATGAGCAGTTCTTC	CASSWGGSVDEQFF
.	16	TRBV5-6	TRBJ2-7	.	TGTGCCAGCAGCTCCGCGGGGGCTATGACACCCTACGAGCAGTACTTC	CASSSAGAMTPYEQYF
.	15	TRBV6-5	TRBJ2-3	once	TGTGCCAGCAGCTCGACAGGGACTTCGACAGATACGCAGTATTTT	CASSSTGTSTDTQYF
.	16	TRBV5-8	TRBJ2-1	.	TGTGCCAGCAGCTTCCACAGGGGAGGTTTGGGGAATGAGCAGTTCTTC	CASSFHRGGLGNEQFF
TRBD1	14	TRBV6-5	TRBJ1-2	.	TGTGCCAGCAGACCACCTAGAAACAGGGGAGGCTACACCTTC	CASRPPRNRGGYTF
TRBD2	17	TRBV4-1	TRBJ2-1	few	TGCGCCAGCAGCCGATCGAGACTAGCGGGCCGAAGCGAGTCTCAGTTCTTC	CASSRSRLAGRSESQFF
TRBD1	15	TRBV6-1	TRBJ2-7	.	TGTGCCAGCAGGACCGGGACAGGGCTCTCCTACGAGCAGTACTTC	CASRTGTGLSYEQYF
TRBD2	15	TRBV6-5	TRBJ2-1	.	TGTGCCAGCACTCGAGACGGGACTAGCGGTGGGGGGGAGTTCTTC	CASTRDGTSGGGEFF
.	13	TRBV19	TRBJ1-1	.	TGTGCCAGTAGTATTACCGGGGGCACTGAAGCTTTCTTT	CASSITGGTEAFF
.	15	TRBV4-1	TRBJ1-5	few	TGCGCCAGCAGCCAAGTGGGAGGAACGCATCAGCCCCAGCATTTT	CASSQVGGTHQPQHF
.	16	TRBV5-1	TRBJ2-1	.	TGCGCCAGCAGGGGGGAGGGAGGGGGATCCTACAATGAGCAGTTCTTC	CASRGEGGGSYNEQFF
.	15	TRBV19	TRBJ1-2	.	TGTGCCACCAGTACTCAAAGGACAGCCTTCTATGGCTACACCTTC	CATSTQRTAFYGYTF